The rows below give T cell receptor beta chains drawn from one sample of a study of neurological immune-mediated disorders. TCRdb reprocessed the 5' RACE reads with MiXCR, giving one entry per CDR3 protein. This sample carries 30,000 or so distinct CDR3 sequences, around 16% of them seen once, and the ten largest clones take about 28%. Sequenced input: PBMCs. The receptors shown here come from a man between 65 and 80 years old in good health. CDR3s include the opening cysteine and the closing phenylalanine or tryptophan. The D gene is left open where the match is weak. Expanded clones are given a class, and other clones once, few, many or no size at all.

clone size	D gene	V gene	J gene	CDR3 DNA	CDR3 protein
many	NA	TRBV9	TRBJ2-5	TGTGCCAGCAGCACCATGCTGGAAGAGACCCAGTACTTC	CASSTMLEETQYF
NA	NA	TRBV6-5	TRBJ2-3	TGTGCCGGCAGCTCATCTCGGTATACGCAGTATTTT	CAGSSSRYTQYF
few	TRBD2	TRBV10-3	TRBJ2-5	TGTGCCATCAGGGCGACTAGCGGGGGTAAAGAGACCCAGTACTTC	CAIRATSGGKETQYF
many	NA	TRBV6-4	TRBJ2-2	TGTGCCAGCAGTGTGACCCTTAGCGGTTTCACCGGGGAGCTGTTTTTT	CASSVTLSGFTGELFF
many	TRBD1	TRBV5-1	TRBJ2-1	TGCGCCAGCAGCCACGGAAGGGGGCTTCTCAATGAGCAGTTCTTC	CASSHGRGLLNEQFF
many	NA	TRBV5-5	TRBJ2-5	TGTGCCAGCAGCTCCCCGTGGGGACAAGAGACCCAGTACTTC	CASSSPWGQETQYF
many	NA	TRBV12-3/TRBV12-4	TRBJ1-2	TGTGCCAGCACCACAAGAACCTATGGCTACACCTTC	CASTTRTYGYTF
many	NA	TRBV20-1	TRBJ2-7	TGCAGTGCCCCCCTGACAGGTATCTACGAGCAGTACTTC	CSAPLTGIYEQYF
many	NA	TRBV7-2	TRBJ2-7	TGTGCCAGCAGCTTACAGGGAACCTACGAGCAGTACTTC	CASSLQGTYEQYF
medium-sized	NA	TRBV5-1	TRBJ1-3	TGCGCCAGCAGCCGCGACGTGAGGGGGGGAAACACCATATATTTT	CASSRDVRGGNTIYF
medium-sized	NA	TRBV10-3	TRBJ2-1	TGTGCCATCAGTGGACAGGGGACTAGCAATGAGCAGTTCTTC	CAISGQGTSNEQFF
many	TRBD1	TRBV9	TRBJ1-1	TGTGCCAGCAGCGCGGGACAGGGAAGGAAGGCTTTCTTT	CASSAGQGRKAFF
many	NA	TRBV3-1	TRBJ2-4	TGTGCCAGCAGCCCCTCGAGAAACATTCAGTACTTC	CASSPSRNIQYF
many	TRBD1	TRBV5-1	TRBJ2-7	TGCGCCAGCAGCTCGAACTCAGGGGGAATCTCCTACGAGCAGTACTTC	CASSSNSGGISYEQYF
many	TRBD1	TRBV6-2/TRBV6-3	TRBJ2-7	TGTGCCAGCAGTTACCGGGACAGGGGTGCTTCCGAGCAGTACTTC	CASSYRDRGASEQYF
many	TRBD1	TRBV20-1	TRBJ1-6	TGCAGTGCTAGGAAGACAGGGACTAGCTCCTATAATTCACCCCTCCACTTT	CSARKTGTSSYNSPLHF
many	TRBD1	TRBV18	TRBJ1-1	TGTGCCAGCTCTCGGACTCCGGGACAGGGGGACAACACTGAAGCTTTCTTT	CASSRTPGQGDNTEAFF
NA	TRBD1	TRBV6-4	TRBJ2-2	TGTGCCAACAACCCATCCGGGACAGGATACACCGGGGAGCTGTTTTTT	CANNPSGTGYTGELFF
many	NA	TRBV21-1	TRBJ2-7	TGTGCCAGCAGCAAAGAAGCAGGTCCCTACGAGCAGTACTTC	CASSKEAGPYEQYF
few	TRBD1	TRBV12-3/TRBV12-4	TRBJ2-7	TGTGCCAGCAGTTTAGCTGGGACAGGGGGTACCTACGAGCAGTACTTC	CASSLAGTGGTYEQYF
many	NA	TRBV20-1	TRBJ1-1	TGCAGTGCTAAGTCGTACGGCACTGAAGCTTTCTTT	CSAKSYGTEAFF
many	NA	TRBV7-2	TRBJ2-5	TGTGCCAGCAGCTTAGCGAGGCTAAGGGGGGGAGAGACCCAGTACTTC	CASSLARLRGGETQYF
many	NA	TRBV2	TRBJ2-7	TGTGCCAGTGTGGAGGGGACGACCTACGAGCAGTACTTC	CASVEGTTYEQYF
many	TRBD1	TRBV5-1	TRBJ2-2	TGCGCCAGCAGCCCCAGGGGGCCAGACACCGGGGAGCTGTTTTTT	CASSPRGPDTGELFF
medium-sized	TRBD2	TRBV20-1	TRBJ2-7	TGCAGTGCTAGAGAGGGGGGGAATACCTACGAGCAGTACTTC	CSAREGGNTYEQYF
many	NA	TRBV18	TRBJ1-1	TGTGCCAGCTCACCATCCACCGCCGTCGCTGAAGCTTTCTTT	CASSPSTAVAEAFF
many	NA	TRBV7-9	TRBJ2-2	TGTGCCAGCAGCTGGACCACCCCGTACGGGAGCACCGGGGAGCTGTTTTTT	CASSWTTPYGSTGELFF